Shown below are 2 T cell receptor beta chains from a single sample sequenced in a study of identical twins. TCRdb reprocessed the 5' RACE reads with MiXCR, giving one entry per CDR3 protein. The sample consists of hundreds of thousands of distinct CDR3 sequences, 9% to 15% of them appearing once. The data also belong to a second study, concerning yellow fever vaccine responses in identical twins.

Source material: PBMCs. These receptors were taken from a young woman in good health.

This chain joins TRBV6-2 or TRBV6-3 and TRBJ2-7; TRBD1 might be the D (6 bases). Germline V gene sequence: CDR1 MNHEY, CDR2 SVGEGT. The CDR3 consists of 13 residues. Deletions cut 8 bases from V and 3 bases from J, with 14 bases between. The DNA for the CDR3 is TGTGCCAGCCTCCCCGGGACAAGCTACGAGCAGTACTTC. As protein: CASLPGTSYEQYF.

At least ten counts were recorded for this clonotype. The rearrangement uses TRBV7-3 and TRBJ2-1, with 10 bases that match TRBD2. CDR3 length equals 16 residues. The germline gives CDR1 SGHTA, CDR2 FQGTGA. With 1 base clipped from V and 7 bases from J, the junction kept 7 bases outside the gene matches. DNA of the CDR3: TGTGCCAGCAGCTTAAGCGGAGCGGGAGGGCAAAATGAGCAGTTCTTC. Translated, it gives CASSLSGAGGQNEQFF.